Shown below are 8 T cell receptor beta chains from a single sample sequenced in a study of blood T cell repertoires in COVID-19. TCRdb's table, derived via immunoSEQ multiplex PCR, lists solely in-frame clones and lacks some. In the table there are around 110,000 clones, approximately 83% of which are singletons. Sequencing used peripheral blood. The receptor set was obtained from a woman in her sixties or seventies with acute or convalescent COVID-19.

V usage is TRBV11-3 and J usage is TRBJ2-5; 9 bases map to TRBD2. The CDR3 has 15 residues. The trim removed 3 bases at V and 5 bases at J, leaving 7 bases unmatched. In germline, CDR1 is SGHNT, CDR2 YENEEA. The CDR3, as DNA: TGTGCCAGCAGCTTCGGACTAGCGCAAACGGAGACCCAGTACTTC. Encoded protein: CASSFGLAQTETQYF. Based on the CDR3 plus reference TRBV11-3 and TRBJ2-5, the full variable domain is EAGVVQSPRYKIIEKKQPVAFWCNPISGHNTLYWYLQNLGQGPELLIRYENEEAVDDSQLPKDRFSAERLKGVDSTLKIQPAELGDSAVYLCASSFGLAQTETQYFGPGTRLLVL.

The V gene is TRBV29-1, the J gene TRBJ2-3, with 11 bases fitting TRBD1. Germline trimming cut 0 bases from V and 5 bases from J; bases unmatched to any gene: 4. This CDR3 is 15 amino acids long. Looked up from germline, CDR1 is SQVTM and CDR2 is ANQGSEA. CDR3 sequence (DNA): TGCAGCGTTGAAGAGGACAGGGGGCGGAAAGATACGCAGTATTTT. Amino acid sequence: CSVEEDRGRKDTQYF.

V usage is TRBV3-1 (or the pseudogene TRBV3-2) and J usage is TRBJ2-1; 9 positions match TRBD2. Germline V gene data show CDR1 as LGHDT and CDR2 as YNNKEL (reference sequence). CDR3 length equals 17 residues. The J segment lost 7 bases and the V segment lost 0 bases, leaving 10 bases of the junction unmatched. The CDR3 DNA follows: TGTGCCAGCAGCCAAGATTGGCGGGGGGGCCTATTTAATGAGCAGTTCTTC. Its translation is CASSQDWRGGLFNEQFF.

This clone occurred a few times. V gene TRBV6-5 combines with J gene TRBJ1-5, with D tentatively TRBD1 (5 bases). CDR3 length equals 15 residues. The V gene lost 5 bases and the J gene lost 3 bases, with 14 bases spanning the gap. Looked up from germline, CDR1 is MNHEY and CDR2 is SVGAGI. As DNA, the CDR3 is TGTGCCAGCAGTCCGGGGGTGGGAGACAATCAGCCCCAGCATTTT. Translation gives CASSPGVGDNQPQHF.

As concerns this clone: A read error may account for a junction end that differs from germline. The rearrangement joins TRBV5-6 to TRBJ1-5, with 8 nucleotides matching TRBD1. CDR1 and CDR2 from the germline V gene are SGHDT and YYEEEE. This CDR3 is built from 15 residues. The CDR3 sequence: CASSLGQALNQPQHF. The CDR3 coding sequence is TGTGCCAGCAGTTTGGGACAGGCCCTAAATCAGCCCCAGCATTTT.

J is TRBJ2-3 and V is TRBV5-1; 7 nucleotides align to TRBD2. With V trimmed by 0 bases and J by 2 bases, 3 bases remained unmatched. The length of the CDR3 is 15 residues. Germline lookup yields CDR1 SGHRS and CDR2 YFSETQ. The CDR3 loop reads CASSLVGTTTDTQYF. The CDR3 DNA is TGCGCCAGCAGCTTGGTAGGGACTACCACAGATACGCAGTATTTT.

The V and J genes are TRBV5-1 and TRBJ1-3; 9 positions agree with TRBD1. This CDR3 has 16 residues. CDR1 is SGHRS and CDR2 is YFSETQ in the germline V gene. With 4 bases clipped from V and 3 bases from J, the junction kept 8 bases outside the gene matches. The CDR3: CASSRVGQGNGNTIYF. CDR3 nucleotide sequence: TGCGCCAGCAGCCGGGTAGGACAGGGGAATGGAAACACCATATATTTT.

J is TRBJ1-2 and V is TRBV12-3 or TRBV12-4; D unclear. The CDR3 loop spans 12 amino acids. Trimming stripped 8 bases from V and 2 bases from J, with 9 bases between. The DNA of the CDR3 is TGTGCCAGCTCCCCCGGGAACTATGGCTACACCTTC. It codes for CASSPGNYGYTF.